This T cell receptor (beta chain) was recovered during a study of a mutant IDH1 vaccine in newly diagnosed glioma. A note on this clone: Its antigen is unknown. The junction departs from the called germline gene at one end, perhaps through a read error.

The CDR3 totals 14 residues. CDR1 is MDHEN, CDR2 SYDVKM, per germline. Assay: immunoSEQ multiplex PCR; the TCRdb copy retains only in-frame clones and omits some. The sample records some 62,000 clones, under 85% being singletons. Time point: week 47, end of study. One vaccine dose held 300 ug of mutant IDH1 20-mer peptide and came with topical imiquimod. Newly diagnosed WHO grade 3 or 4 IDH1-mutant, ATRX-lost astrocytomas were identified in the donors. Study conclusions and caveats: Apparently, pseudoprogression bore no relation to changes among the top peripheral T cell clonotypes.

This chain joins TRBV28 and TRBJ1-1, with D maybe TRBD1 (5 bases). This specimen consisted of PBMCs, obtained from a glioma patient whose treatment included an IDH1 peptide vaccine. The origin of this receptor is a man younger than 45 with glioma. The CDR3 here is CTSSLGGGNTEAFF. CDR3 sequence (DNA): TGTACCAGCAGTTTAGGTGGGGGGAACACTGAAGCTTTCTTT. Variable domain in full (rest from reference TRBV28 and TRBJ1-1): DVKVTQSSRYLVKRTGEKVFLECVQDMDHENMFWYRQDPGLGLRLIYFSYDVKMKEKGDIPEGYSVSREKKERFSLILESASTNQTSMYLCTSSLGGGNTEAFFGQGTRLTVV.